The rows below give T cell receptor beta chains drawn from one sample of a study of regulatory T cells in long-lasting Graves disease. TCRdb analysed the multiplex PCR reads with MiXCR anew, one entry per CDR3 protein. The sample has about 420,000 distinct CDR3 sequences, around 15% seen once. These data were likewise used in another study, on T cells in Graves' hyperthyroidism and ophthalmopathy.

The specimen was peripheral blood mononuclear cells (PBMCs), collected at new diagnosis, from a patient treated with antithyroid drugs. The origin of the receptors is a woman under 30 with Graves disease. CDR3s include the opening cysteine and the closing phenylalanine or tryptophan. Each record gives: CDR3 DNA, CDR3 protein, V gene, D gene, J gene, clone size. The D gene is left open where the match is weak. Clone size is not always given. Where it is, it says once, few, many or a class for expanded clones.

DNA: TGTGCCAGCAATAACACAGGGGGTAACTCTGGAAACACCATATATTTT
CDR3: CASNNTGGNSGNTIYF
V: TRBV12-3/TRBV12-4
D: TRBD1
J: TRBJ1-3
size: .

DNA: TGCAGTGCTAGAGATGGGACTAGCAACACCGGGGAGCTGTTTTTT
CDR3: CSARDGTSNTGELFF
V: TRBV20-1
D: TRBD2
J: TRBJ2-2
size: many

DNA: TGTGCCAGTACCGTGAGGGACAGGGGAAACGAAAAACTGTTTTTT
CDR3: CASTVRDRGNEKLFF
V: TRBV19
D: TRBD1
J: TRBJ1-4
size: few

DNA: TGTGCCAGCAGCTTAACTGGACAGGGAGGGAATGAGCAGTTCTTC
CDR3: CASSLTGQGGNEQFF
V: TRBV7-3
D: .
J: TRBJ2-1
size: .

DNA: TGTGCCAGCAGTACGACTAGCGGGAGGGTTTACGGGGAGCTGTTTTTT
CDR3: CASSTTSGRVYGELFF
V: TRBV27
D: TRBD2
J: TRBJ2-2
size: few

DNA: TGTGCCAGCAGTTTATGGACAGGGCTCGGGCTGTTTTTT
CDR3: CASSLWTGLGLFF
V: TRBV28
D: TRBD1
J: TRBJ2-2
size: many

DNA: TGTGCCAGCAGCCGGTCTAGCGGGGGGCCCTACAATGAGCAGTTCTTC
CDR3: CASSRSSGGPYNEQFF
V: TRBV6-2/TRBV6-3
D: TRBD2
J: TRBJ2-1
size: few

DNA: TGTGCCAGCAGCCCCCACTATGGCTACACCTTC
CDR3: CASSPHYGYTF
V: TRBV5-4
D: .
J: TRBJ1-2
size: .

DNA: TGTGCCAGCAGTTTATCTTTTCTCTTGGGGGAGCAGTACTTC
CDR3: CASSLSFLLGEQYF
V: TRBV27
D: .
J: TRBJ2-5
size: .

DNA: TGTGCCAGCAGTCCAGGGACCAACTATGGCTACACCTTC
CDR3: CASSPGTNYGYTF
V: TRBV28
D: .
J: TRBJ1-2
size: many

DNA: TGTGCTAGCAGCTTAGTGGACAGAGCCGGGGAGCTGTTTTTT
CDR3: CASSLVDRAGELFF
V: TRBV7-7
D: .
J: TRBJ2-2
size: .

DNA: TGTGCCAGCACGGTGGGCACTGAAGCTTTCTTT
CDR3: CASTVGTEAFF
V: TRBV12-3/TRBV12-4
D: .
J: TRBJ1-1
size: many

DNA: TGTGCCAGTAGTATACCGGGACTAGCCACAGATACGCAGTATTTT
CDR3: CASSIPGLATDTQYF
V: TRBV19
D: TRBD2
J: TRBJ2-3
size: .

DNA: TGCAGTGCTAGACTGGGGGGCGGGAGGCTATACGAGCAGTACTTC
CDR3: CSARLGGGRLYEQYF
V: TRBV20-1
D: TRBD2
J: TRBJ2-7
size: many

DNA: TGTGCCAGCAGCCAACTCGGGGGGAGGGCTTACAATGAGCAGTTCTTC
CDR3: CASSQLGGRAYNEQFF
V: TRBV27
D: TRBD2
J: TRBJ2-1
size: many

DNA: TGCAGTGCTAGGGACGAGACGTCCTACGAGCAGTACTTC
CDR3: CSARDETSYEQYF
V: TRBV20-1
D: .
J: TRBJ2-7
size: .

DNA: TGTGCCATCAGTGAACAACTAGCGGGAGGACTGCTCGAGCAGTACTTC
CDR3: CAISEQLAGGLLEQYF
V: TRBV10-3
D: TRBD2
J: TRBJ2-7
size: many

DNA: TGCAGCGCAACGAGGGGCGAAGCCTACGAGCAGTACTTC
CDR3: CSATRGEAYEQYF
V: TRBV29-1
D: .
J: TRBJ2-7
size: few

DNA: TGTGCCAGCAGCGTCGGGACTAGCGGGAGTACGAATGAGCAGTTCTTC
CDR3: CASSVGTSGSTNEQFF
V: TRBV13
D: TRBD2
J: TRBJ2-1
size: .

DNA: TGCAGCGCCCTTCAACACAGGGGGCGTGAGACCCAGTACTTC
CDR3: CSALQHRGRETQYF
V: TRBV29-1
D: TRBD1
J: TRBJ2-5
size: many

DNA: TGTGCCAGCAGGCCGGACAGAGACAATCAGCCCCAGCATTTT
CDR3: CASRPDRDNQPQHF
V: TRBV28
D: .
J: TRBJ1-5
size: .

DNA: TGTGCCAGTAGTATATCCAGCGGGGGGTCAGAGACCCAGTACTTC
CDR3: CASSISSGGSETQYF
V: TRBV19
D: TRBD2
J: TRBJ2-5
size: few

DNA: TGTGCCAGCAGTTCGTCTGGCGGGAGGAGCTCCTACAATGAGCAGTTCTTC
CDR3: CASSSSGGRSSYNEQFF
V: TRBV27
D: TRBD2
J: TRBJ2-1
size: few

DNA: TGTGCCAGCAGCTTAGTTGGCAGGGGTTTGGAGACCCAGTACTTC
CDR3: CASSLVGRGLETQYF
V: TRBV7-2
D: .
J: TRBJ2-5
size: many

DNA: TGTGCCAGCAGCCCGCGGGGGATGCAAGAGACCCAGTACTTC
CDR3: CASSPRGMQETQYF
V: TRBV3-1
D: TRBD2
J: TRBJ2-5
size: many

DNA: TGTGCCACCAGCAGAGAGGGACAGTTAAAGGGCACTGAAGCTTTCTTT
CDR3: CATSREGQLKGTEAFF
V: TRBV15
D: TRBD1
J: TRBJ1-1
size: .

DNA: TGCAGTGCTTCCCGAGCGGACGAGCAGTACTTC
CDR3: CSASRADEQYF
V: TRBV20-1
D: .
J: TRBJ2-7
size: many

DNA: TGCAGTGCCACGGTGGGCGTTGGTGAGCAGTTCTTC
CDR3: CSATVGVGEQFF
V: TRBV20-1
D: .
J: TRBJ2-1
size: .

DNA: TGTGCCAGCAGCCTAGACAGGGAATCCTACAATGAGCAGTTCTTC
CDR3: CASSLDRESYNEQFF
V: TRBV7-3
D: TRBD1
J: TRBJ2-1
size: few

DNA: TGTGCCAGCAGTTTGGGACTAGCGGGAGTCAAGGTCTACGAGCAGTACTTC
CDR3: CASSLGLAGVKVYEQYF
V: TRBV28
D: TRBD2
J: TRBJ2-7
size: many

DNA: TGTGCCAGCAGTTTATCAGGTTACGGATGGCCGAACTTC
CDR3: CASSLSGYGWPNF
V: TRBV12-3/TRBV12-4
D: .
J: TRBJ2-7
size: many